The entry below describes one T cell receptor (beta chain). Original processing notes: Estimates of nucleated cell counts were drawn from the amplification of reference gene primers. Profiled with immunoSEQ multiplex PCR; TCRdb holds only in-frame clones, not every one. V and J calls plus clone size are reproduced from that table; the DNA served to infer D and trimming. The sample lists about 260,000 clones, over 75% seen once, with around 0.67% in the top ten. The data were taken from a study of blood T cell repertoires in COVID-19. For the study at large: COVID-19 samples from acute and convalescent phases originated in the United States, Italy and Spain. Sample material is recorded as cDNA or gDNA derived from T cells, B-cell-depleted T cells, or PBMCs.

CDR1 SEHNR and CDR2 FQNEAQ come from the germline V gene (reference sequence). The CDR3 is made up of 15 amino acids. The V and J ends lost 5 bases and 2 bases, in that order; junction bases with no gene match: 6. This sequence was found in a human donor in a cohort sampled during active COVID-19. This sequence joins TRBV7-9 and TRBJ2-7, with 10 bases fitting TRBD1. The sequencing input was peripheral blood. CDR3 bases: TGTGCCAGCAGCGACCGGGACAGGGGCGCCTACGAGCAGTACTTC. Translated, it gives CASSDRDRGAYEQYF.